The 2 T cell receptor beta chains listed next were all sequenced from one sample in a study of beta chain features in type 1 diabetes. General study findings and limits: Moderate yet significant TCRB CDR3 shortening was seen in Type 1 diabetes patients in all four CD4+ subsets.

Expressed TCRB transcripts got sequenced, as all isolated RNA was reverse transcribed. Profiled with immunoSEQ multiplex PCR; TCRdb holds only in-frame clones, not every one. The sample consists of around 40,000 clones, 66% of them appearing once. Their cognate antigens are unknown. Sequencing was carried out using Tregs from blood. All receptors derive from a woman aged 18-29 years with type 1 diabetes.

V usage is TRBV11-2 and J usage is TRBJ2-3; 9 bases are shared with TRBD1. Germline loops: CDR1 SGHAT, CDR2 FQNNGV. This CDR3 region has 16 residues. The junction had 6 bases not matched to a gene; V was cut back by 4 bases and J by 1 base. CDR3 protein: CASSSGQGPGTDTQYF. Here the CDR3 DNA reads TGTGCCAGCAGCTCGGGACAGGGACCCGGCACAGATACGCAGTATTTT.

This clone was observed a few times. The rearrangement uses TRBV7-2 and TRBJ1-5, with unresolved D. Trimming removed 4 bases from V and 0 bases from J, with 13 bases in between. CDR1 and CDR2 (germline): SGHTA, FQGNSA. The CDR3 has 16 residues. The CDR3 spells CASSSGRVRSNQPQHF. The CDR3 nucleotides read TGTGCCAGCAGCTCCGGGCGGGTCCGTAGCAATCAGCCCCAGCATTTT.